The entry that follows covers one TCR beta chain sequence. As every portion of the isolated RNA was reverse transcribed, the sequencing read expressed TCRB transcripts. Profiling relied on immunoSEQ multiplex PCR, and the TCRdb table lists in-frame clones only, not all of them. The table has about 230,000 clones, over 9.5% seen once. The data stem from a study of beta chain features in type 1 diabetes. CD45RO/CCR7/CD25/CD127/CD95/CD27 staining was used to isolate CD4+ naive, central memory, regulatory and stem cell-like memory cells by sorting. Sorted populations all had greater than 95% purity. Source material: naive CD4+ T cells from blood. The TCR originated in a woman aged 18-29 years in good health.

The CDR3 bases are TGTGCCAGCAATGACAGGGCCAACACCGGGGAGCTGTTTTTT. This translates into CASNDRANTGELFF. The chain combines TRBV6-1 with TRBJ2-2, with 7 bases matching TRBD1. The ends lost 7 bases at V and 2 bases at J; junction bases unmatched: 4. CDR3 length equals 14 residues. The germline CDR1 and CDR2 sequences are MNHNS and SASEGT.